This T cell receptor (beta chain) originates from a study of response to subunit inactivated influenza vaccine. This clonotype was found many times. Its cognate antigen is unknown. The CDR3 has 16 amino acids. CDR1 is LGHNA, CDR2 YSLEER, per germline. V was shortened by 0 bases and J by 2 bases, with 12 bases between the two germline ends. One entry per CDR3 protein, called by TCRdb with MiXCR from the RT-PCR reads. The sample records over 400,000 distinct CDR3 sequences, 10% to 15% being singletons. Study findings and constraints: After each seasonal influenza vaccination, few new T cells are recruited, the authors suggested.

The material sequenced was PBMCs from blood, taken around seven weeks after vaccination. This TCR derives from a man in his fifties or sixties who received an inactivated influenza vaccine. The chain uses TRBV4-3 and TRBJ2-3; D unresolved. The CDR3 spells CASSQEGSPVTDTQYF. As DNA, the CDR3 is TGCGCCAGCAGCCAAGAGGGTAGCCCCGTCACAGATACGCAGTATTTT.